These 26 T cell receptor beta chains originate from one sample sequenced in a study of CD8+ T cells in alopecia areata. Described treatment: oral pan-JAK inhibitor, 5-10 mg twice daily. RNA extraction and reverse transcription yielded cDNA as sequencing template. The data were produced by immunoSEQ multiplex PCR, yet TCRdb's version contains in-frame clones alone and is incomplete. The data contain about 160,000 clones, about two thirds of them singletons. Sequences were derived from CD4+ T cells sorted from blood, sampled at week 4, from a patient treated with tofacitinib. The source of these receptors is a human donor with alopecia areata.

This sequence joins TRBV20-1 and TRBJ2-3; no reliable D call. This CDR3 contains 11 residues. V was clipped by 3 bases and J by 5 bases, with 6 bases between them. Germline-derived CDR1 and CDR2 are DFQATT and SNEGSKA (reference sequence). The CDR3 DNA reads TGCAGTGCTAGTTCCGGAGATACGCAGTATTTT. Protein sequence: CSASSGDTQYF.

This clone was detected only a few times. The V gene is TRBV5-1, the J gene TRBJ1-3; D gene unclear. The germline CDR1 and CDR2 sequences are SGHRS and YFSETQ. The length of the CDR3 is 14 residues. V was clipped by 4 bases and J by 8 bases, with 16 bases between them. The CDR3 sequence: CASSLGPRGDTIYF. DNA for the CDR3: TGCGCCAGCAGCCTCGGCCCGCGCGGGGACACCATATATTTT.

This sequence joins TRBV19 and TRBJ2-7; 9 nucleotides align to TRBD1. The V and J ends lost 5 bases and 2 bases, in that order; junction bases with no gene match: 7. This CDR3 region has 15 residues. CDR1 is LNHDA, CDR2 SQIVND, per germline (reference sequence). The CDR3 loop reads CASSGRDRAAYEQYF. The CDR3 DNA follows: TGTGCCAGTAGTGGCCGGGACAGGGCCGCCTACGAGCAGTACTTC.

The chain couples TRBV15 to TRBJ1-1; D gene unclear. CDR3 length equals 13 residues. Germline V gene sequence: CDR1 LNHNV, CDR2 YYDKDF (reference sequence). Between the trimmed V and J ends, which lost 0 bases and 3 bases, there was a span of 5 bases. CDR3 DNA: TGTGCCACCAGCAGAGAGGTGGACACTGAAGCTTTCTTT. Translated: CATSREVDTEAFF. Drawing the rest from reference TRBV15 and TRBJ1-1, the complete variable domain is DAMVIQNPRYQVTQFGKPVTLSCSQTLNHNVMYWYQQKSSQAPKLLFHYYDKDFNNEADTPDNFQSRRPNTSFCFLDIRSPGLGDTAMYLCATSREVDTEAFFGQGTRLTVV.

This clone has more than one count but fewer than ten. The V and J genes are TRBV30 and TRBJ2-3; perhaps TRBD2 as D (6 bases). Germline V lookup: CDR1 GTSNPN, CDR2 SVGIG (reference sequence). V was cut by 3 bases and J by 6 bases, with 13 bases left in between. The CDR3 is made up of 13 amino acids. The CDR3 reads CAWRSGWRDTQYF. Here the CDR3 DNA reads TGTGCCTGGAGGAGCGGGTGGAGGGATACGCAGTATTTT. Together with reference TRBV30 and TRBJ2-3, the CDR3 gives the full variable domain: SQTIHQWPATLVQPVGSPLSLECTVEGTSNPNLYWYRQAAGRGLQLLFYSVGIGQISSEVPQNLSASRPQDRQFILSSKKLLLSDSGFYLCAWRSGWRDTQYFGPGTRLTVL.

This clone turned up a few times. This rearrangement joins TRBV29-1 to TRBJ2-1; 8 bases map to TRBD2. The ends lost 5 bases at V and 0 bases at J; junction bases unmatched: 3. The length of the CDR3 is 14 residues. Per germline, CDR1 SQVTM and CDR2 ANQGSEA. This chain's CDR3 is CSVTGGSSYNEQFF. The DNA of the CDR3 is TGCAGCGTTACGGGGGGGAGCTCCTACAATGAGCAGTTCTTC.

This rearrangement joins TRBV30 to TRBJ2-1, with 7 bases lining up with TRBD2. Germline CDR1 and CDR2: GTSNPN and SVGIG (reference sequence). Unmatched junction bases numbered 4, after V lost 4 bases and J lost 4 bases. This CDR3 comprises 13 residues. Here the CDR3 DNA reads TGTGCCTGGAAACTAGCGATGTACAATGAGCAGTTCTTC. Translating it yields CAWKLAMYNEQFF.

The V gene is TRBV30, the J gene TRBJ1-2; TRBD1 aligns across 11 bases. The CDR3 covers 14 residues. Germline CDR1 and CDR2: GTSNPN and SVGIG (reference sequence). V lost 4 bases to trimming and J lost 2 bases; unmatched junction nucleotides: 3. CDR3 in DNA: TGTGCCTGGACTCGGGACAGGGGGAACTATGGCTACACCTTC. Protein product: CAWTRDRGNYGYTF.

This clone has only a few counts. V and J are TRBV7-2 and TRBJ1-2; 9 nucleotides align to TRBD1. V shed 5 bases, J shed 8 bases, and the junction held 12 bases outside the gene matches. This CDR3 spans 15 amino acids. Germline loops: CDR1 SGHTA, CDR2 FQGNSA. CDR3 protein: CASSDRTGEVGGYTF. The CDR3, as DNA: TGTGCCAGCAGCGATCGGACAGGGGAGGTTGGAGGCTACACCTTC. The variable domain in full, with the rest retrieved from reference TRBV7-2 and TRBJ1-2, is GAGVSQSPSNKVTEKGKDVELRCDPISGHTALYWYRQSLGQGLEFLIYFQGNSAPDKSGLPSDRFSAERTGGSVSTLTIQRTQQEDSAVYLCASSDRTGEVGGYTFGSGTRLTVV.

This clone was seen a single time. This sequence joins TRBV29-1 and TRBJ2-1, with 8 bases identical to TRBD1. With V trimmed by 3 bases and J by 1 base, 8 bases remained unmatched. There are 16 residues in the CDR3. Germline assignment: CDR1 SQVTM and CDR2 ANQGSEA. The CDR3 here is CSVDGTGLLSYNEQFF. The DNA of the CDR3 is TGCAGCGTTGACGGGACAGGCCTTTTGTCCTACAATGAGCAGTTCTTC.

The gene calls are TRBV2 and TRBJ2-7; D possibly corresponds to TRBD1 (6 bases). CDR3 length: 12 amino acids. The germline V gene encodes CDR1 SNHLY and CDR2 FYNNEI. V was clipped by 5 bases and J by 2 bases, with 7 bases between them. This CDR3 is CASSRQAYEQYF. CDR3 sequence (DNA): TGTGCCAGCAGTCGACAGGCCTACGAGCAGTACTTC.

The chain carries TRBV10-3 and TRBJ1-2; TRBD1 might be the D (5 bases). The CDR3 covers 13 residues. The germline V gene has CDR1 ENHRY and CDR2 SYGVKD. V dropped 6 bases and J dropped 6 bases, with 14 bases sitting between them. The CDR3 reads CAIRGRSENGYTF. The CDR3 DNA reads TGTGCCATCAGGGGGCGGTCCGAGAATGGCTACACCTTC.

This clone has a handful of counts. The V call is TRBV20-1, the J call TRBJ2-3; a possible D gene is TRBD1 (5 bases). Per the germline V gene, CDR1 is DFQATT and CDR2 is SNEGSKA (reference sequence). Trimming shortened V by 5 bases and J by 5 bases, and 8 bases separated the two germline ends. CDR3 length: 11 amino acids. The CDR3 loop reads CSAQRGDTQYF. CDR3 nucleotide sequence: TGCAGTGCTCAAAGGGGAGATACGCAGTATTTT.

CDR3 nucleotide sequence: TGCAGCGCCCGGGACAGGGAAACTGAAACCTTC. Amino acids: CSARDRETETF. The V call is TRBV29-1, the J call TRBJ1-2; 9 positions match TRBD1. V lost 7 bases and J lost 14; bases outside the gene matches: 11. Per germline, CDR1 SQVTM and CDR2 ANQGSEA. The length of the CDR3 is 11 residues. Filled out from reference TRBV29-1 and TRBJ1-2, the complete variable domain reads SAVISQKPSRDICQRGTSLTIQCQVDSQVTMMFWYRQQPGQSLTLIATANQGSEATYESGFVIDKFPISRPNLTFSTLTVSNMSPEDSSIYLCSARDRETETFGSGTRLTVV.

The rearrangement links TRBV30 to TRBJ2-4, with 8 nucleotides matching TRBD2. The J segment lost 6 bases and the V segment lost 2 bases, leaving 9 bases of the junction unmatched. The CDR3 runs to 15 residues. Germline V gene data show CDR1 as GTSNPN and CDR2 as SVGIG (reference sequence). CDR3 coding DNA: TGTGCCTGGAGTCAAGGGACTAGGTCTGGAAACATTCAGTACTTC. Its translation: CAWSQGTRSGNIQYF.

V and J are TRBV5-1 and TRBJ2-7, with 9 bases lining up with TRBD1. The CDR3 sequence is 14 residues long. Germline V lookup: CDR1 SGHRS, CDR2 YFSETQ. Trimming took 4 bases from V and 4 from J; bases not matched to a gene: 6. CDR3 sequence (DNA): TGCGCCAGCAGCGCCCGGGACAGGGCATACGAGCAGTACTTC. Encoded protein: CASSARDRAYEQYF. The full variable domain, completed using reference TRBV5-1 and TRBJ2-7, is KAGVTQTPRYLIKTRGQQVTLSCSPISGHRSVSWYQQTPGQGLQFLFEYFSETQRNKGNFPGRFSGRQFSNSRSEMNVSTLELGDSALYLCASSARDRAYEQYFGPGTRLTVT.

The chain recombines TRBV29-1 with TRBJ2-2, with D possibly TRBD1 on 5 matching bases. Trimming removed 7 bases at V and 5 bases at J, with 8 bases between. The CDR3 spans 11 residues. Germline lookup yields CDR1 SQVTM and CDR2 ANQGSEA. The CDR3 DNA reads TGCAGCGCAGGGTGGACCGGGGAGCTGTTTTTT. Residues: CSAGWTGELFF.

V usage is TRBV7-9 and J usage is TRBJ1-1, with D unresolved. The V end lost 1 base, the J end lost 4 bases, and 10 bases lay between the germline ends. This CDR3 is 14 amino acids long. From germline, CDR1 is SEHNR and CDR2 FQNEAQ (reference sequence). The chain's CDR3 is CASSLGLDGTEAFF. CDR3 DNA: TGTGCCAGCAGCTTAGGACTCGACGGCACTGAAGCTTTCTTT.

CDR3 coding DNA: TGTGCCAGCAGCTTAGGGGCAGGGACTGGCTACACCTTC. This translates into CASSLGAGTGYTF. The chain carries TRBV11-2 and TRBJ1-2; possible D gene TRBD1, 5 bases. Germline V gives CDR1 SGHAT, CDR2 FQNNGV. The CDR3 extends over 13 amino acids. V was cut by 1 base and J by 7 bases, with 10 bases left in between.

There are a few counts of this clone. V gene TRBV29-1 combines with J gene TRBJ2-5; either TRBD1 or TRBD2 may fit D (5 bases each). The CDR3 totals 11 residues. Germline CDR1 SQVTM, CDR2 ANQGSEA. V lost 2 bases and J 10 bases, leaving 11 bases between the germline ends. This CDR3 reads CSVENPGSQYF. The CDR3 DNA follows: TGCAGCGTTGAAAACCCAGGGAGCCAGTACTTC.

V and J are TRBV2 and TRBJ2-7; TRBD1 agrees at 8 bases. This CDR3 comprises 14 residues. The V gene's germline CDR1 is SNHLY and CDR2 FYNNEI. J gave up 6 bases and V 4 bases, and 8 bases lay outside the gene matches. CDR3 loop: CASSGQTGVVEQYF. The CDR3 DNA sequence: TGTGCCAGCAGTGGGCAGACAGGGGTGGTCGAGCAGTACTTC.

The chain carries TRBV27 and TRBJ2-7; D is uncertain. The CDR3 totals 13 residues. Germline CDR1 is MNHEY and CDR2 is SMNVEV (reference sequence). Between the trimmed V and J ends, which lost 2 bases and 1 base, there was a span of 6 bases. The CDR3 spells CASSLRQSYEQYF. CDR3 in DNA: TGTGCCAGCAGTTTAAGGCAGTCCTACGAGCAGTACTTC.

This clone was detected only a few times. The CDR3 coding sequence is TGCGCCAGCAGCTTTGACGGGAATAATTCACCCCTCCACTTT. This codes for CASSFDGNNSPLHF. V gene TRBV5-1 combines with J gene TRBJ1-6; D not resolved. The CDR3 covers 14 residues. Germline V gene data show CDR1 as SGHRS and CDR2 as YFSETQ. V was trimmed by 2 bases and J by 5 bases, leaving 8 bases between them.

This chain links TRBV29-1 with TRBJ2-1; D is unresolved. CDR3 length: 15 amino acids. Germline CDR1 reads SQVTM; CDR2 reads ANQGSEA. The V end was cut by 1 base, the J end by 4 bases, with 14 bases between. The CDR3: CSVEGWGTTYNEQFF. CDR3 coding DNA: TGCAGCGTTGAAGGGTGGGGAACAACGTACAATGAGCAGTTCTTC.

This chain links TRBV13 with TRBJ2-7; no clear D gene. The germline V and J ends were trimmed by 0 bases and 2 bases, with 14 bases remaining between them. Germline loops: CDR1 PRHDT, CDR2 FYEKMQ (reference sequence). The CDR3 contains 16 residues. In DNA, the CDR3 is TGTGCCAGCAGCTTAGGCCTTGCAGACTCCCCCTACGAGCAGTACTTC. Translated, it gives CASSLGLADSPYEQYF. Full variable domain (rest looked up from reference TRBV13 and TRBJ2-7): AAGVIQSPRHLIKEKRETATLKCYPIPRHDTVYWYQQGPGQDPQFLISFYEKMQSDKGSIPDRFSAQQFSDYHSELNMSSLELGDSALYFCASSLGLADSPYEQYFGPGTRLTVT.

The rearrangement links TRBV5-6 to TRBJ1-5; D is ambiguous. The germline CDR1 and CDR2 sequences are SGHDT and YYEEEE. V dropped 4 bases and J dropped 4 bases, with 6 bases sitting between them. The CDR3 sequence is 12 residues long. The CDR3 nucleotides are TGTGCCAGCAGCCTGTTAAATCAGCCCCAGCATTTT. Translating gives CASSLLNQPQHF.